This TCR beta chain was retrieved from a study of T cells in Graves' hyperthyroidism and ophthalmopathy. Study outcomes and limitations: The majority of expanded thyroid clonotypes above 0.001 also appeared in blood.

Hyperthyroidism in the patients, aged 18 to 65, was newly diagnosed and under 2 months in duration. Patients were excluded for uncontrolled infection, other autoimmune disease, pregnancy or lactation. In this sample, this clonotype turned up many times. Its target is unknown. The germline CDR1 and CDR2 sequences are MGHRA and YSYEKL. The length of the CDR3 is 18 residues. Trimming took off 4 bases at V and 6 bases at J, with 25 bases between the two ends. Amplification of TCR beta CDR3 regions was performed using RNA transcripts as template. Researchers ran a first-round RT-PCR on the TCR CDR3 using the HTBI primer set. A single record per CDR3 protein comes from TCRdb applying MiXCR to the multiplex PCR reads. The profile shows some 760,000 distinct CDR3 sequences, 14% of them singletons.

The receptor comes from a woman under 30 with Graves' hyperthyroidism. This sequence joins TRBV4-1 and TRBJ2-1; D call uncertain. The sample comprised blood. The CDR3 loop is CASSLLKEVGVVGNEQFF. CDR3 sequence (DNA): TGCGCCAGCAGCCTCCTGAAAGAGGTCGGAGTTGTAGGCAATGAGCAGTTCTTC.